One sample yielded the 5 T cell receptor beta chains listed below, sequenced in a study of blood T cell repertoires in COVID-19 (dated by TCRdb to between 2020 and 2021). Library creation used the immunoSEQ multiplex PCR assay. TCRdb retrieved this table from immuneACCESS and kept in-frame rearrangements only. Not all clones are present; in checked studies, unresolved V genes account for under half, and no reason is known for the remainder. Counted in this sample were about 26,000 clones; roughly nine tenths of them appeared once. Clones ranked in the top ten supply about 7.4% of the sample. Sequenced: peripheral blood. These receptors were obtained from a human donor in a cohort sampled during active COVID-19.

The chain uses TRBV3-1 (or the pseudogene TRBV3-2) and TRBJ1-4; D is uncertain. In germline, CDR1 is LGHDT, CDR2 YNNKEL (reference sequence). Trimming took off 2 bases at V and 0 bases at J, with 4 bases between the two ends. This CDR3 has 14 residues. The CDR3 loop reads CASSQLATNEKLFF. In DNA form, the CDR3 reads TGTGCCAGCAGCCAACTAGCAACTAATGAAAAACTGTTTTTT.

V usage is TRBV6-1 and J usage is TRBJ1-2, with D tentatively TRBD1 (6 bases). This CDR3 is built from 15 residues. Trimming pared 5 bases from V and 4 bases from J, leaving 17 bases between. Germline V lookup: CDR1 MNHNS, CDR2 SASEGT. The CDR3 DNA sequence: TGTGCCAGCAGTCTACCCCGGGACACGGTCTATGGCTACACCTTC. This gives the protein CASSLPRDTVYGYTF.

This chain links TRBV28 with TRBJ2-7; 10 bases are a match to TRBD2. After removal of 3 bases from V and 5 bases from J, the junction contained 4 bases not matched to a gene. Germline loops: CDR1 MDHEN, CDR2 SYDVKM. The CDR3 length is 14 residues. CDR3 nucleotides: TGTGCCAGCAGTTTTAGCGGGAGGCTACACGAGCAGTACTTC. Translated: CASSFSGRLHEQYF.

The gene calls are TRBV19 and TRBJ2-7, with TRBD1 matching 7 bases. J gave up 7 bases and V 6 bases, and 9 bases lay outside the gene matches. The CDR3 has 13 residues. CDR1 is LNHDA, CDR2 SQIVND, per germline (reference sequence). DNA of the CDR3: TGTGCCAGTAGCCTCAAGGGGGCGGTGGAGCAGTACTTC. Translated: CASSLKGAVEQYF.

V is TRBV6-2 or TRBV6-3 and J is TRBJ2-1; 11 positions agree with TRBD2. Germline assignment: CDR1 MNHEY and CDR2 SVGEGT. The CDR3 length is 19 residues. Unmatched junction bases numbered 11, after V lost 0 bases and J lost 4 bases. CDR3 DNA: TGTGCCAGCAGTTACTCAATTCAACGACTAGCGGGATGGTACAATGAGCAGTTCTTC. Amino acid sequence: CASSYSIQRLAGWYNEQFF.